This TCR beta chain is drawn from a study of blood T cell repertoires in COVID-19. Using immunoSEQ multiplex PCR, the repertoire was profiled, and TCRdb retains in-frame clones only, with some absent. The sample yields some 51,000 clones, about 86% seen once. V was pared by 5 bases and J by 4 bases, with 15 bases between. The CDR3 sequence is 14 residues long. Germline V gene data show CDR1 as SGHDT and CDR2 as YYEEEE. The clonotype was recovered from a man aged 55 to 69 with acute or convalescent COVID-19. The sequenced sample consisted of peripheral blood. The J gene is TRBJ1-1, the V gene TRBV5-6, with D possibly matching TRBD1 (5 bases). DNA for the CDR3: TGTGCCAGCAGGATTCGGGGGGTAGGCACTGAAGCTTTCTTT. Translation gives CASRIRGVGTEAFF.